These 20 T cell receptor beta chains originate from one sample sequenced in a study of cytomegalovirus exposure and HLA in healthy donors. Profiling relied on immunoSEQ multiplex PCR, and the TCRdb table lists in-frame clones only, not all of them. The sample lists 150,000 to 200,000 clones, 90% to 97% seen once, with around 0.9% in the top ten. The sequencing sample was made of PBMCs. These receptors all come from a woman under 30 in good health and CMV-seronegative.

The chain is built from TRBV7-2 and TRBJ2-7; 8 nucleotides match TRBD2. Germline V CDR1 and CDR2: SGHTA, FQGNSA. V lost 8 bases to trimming and J lost 6 bases; unmatched junction nucleotides: 9. The CDR3 spans 13 residues. The CDR3 reads CASRGGVLLEQYF. In DNA form, the CDR3 reads TGTGCCAGCCGGGGGGGGGTTCTACTCGAGCAGTACTTC.

This clone was seen only once. The J gene is TRBJ2-7, the V gene TRBV6-1; D may be TRBD1 (6 bases). Germline V gene data show CDR1 as MNHNS and CDR2 as SASEGT. CDR3 length: 15 amino acids. Trimming removed 2 bases at V and 1 base at J, with 12 bases between. The CDR3 DNA sequence: TGTGCCAGCAGTGAATCAACAGGGCGGTCCTACGAGCAGTACTTC. It yields the protein CASSESTGRSYEQYF.

The V and J genes are TRBV23-1 and TRBJ1-2; D perhaps matches TRBD1 (5 bases). TRBV23-1 is marked as an open reading frame, function uncertain. V gave up 0 bases and J gave up 4 bases, with 12 bases separating them. This CDR3 has 15 amino acids. DNA for the CDR3: TGCGCCAGCAGTCAATCCCTCGCAGGGCTCTATGGCTACACCTTC. Translating gives CASSQSLAGLYGYTF.

Concerning this clone itself: This CDR3 is also generated by other DNA sequences in the sample. This chain uses TRBV11-2 with TRBJ2-3, with TRBD2 matching over 10 bases. V gave up 1 base and J gave up 2 bases; unmatched junction bases: 6. CDR1 SGHAT and CDR2 FQNNGV come from the germline V gene. The CDR3 covers 17 residues. CDR3 nucleotides: TGTGCCAGCAGCTTAGGGCTAGCGGGGGCCTACACAGATACGCAGTATTTT. This sequence encodes CASSLGLAGAYTDTQYF. The complete variable domain, with remaining parts taken from reference TRBV11-2 and TRBJ2-3, reads EAGVAQSPRYKIIEKRQSVAFWCNPISGHATLYWYQQILGQGPKLLIQFQNNGVVDDSQLPKDRFSAERLKGVDSTLKIQPAKLEDSAVYLCASSLGLAGAYTDTQYFGPGTRLTVL.

The chain carries TRBV6-5 and TRBJ2-7, with TRBD1 matching 12 bases. V lost 4 bases to trimming and J lost 6 bases; unmatched junction nucleotides: 4. Germline-derived CDR1 and CDR2 are MNHEY and SVGAGI. This CDR3 has 14 residues. CDR3 sequence: CASSSGTGGAEQYF. CDR3 nucleotides: TGTGCCAGCAGTTCTGGGACAGGGGGCGCCGAGCAGTACTTC.

CDR3 in DNA: TGTGCCAGCAGCTACGGGGGGGCAGGGGATTCACCCCTCCACTTT. It specifies CASSYGGAGDSPLHF. The rearrangement links TRBV13 to TRBJ1-6; D possibly corresponds to TRBD1 (6 bases). The germline CDR1 and CDR2 sequences are PRHDT and FYEKMQ (reference sequence). V gave up 4 bases and J gave up 8 bases, with 15 bases separating them. This CDR3 has 15 residues.

J is TRBJ2-4 and V is TRBV4-3; TRBD2 matches at 7 bases. Germline V gene sequence: CDR1 LGHNA, CDR2 YSLEER. With V trimmed by 1 base and J by 0 bases, 6 bases remained unmatched. The CDR3 totals 17 residues. The CDR3 region has the DNA TGCGCCAGCAGCCAAGGCCGGCCGGGGGGAGCCAAAAACATTCAGTACTTC. Residues: CASSQGRPGGAKNIQYF.

V and J are TRBV7-9 and TRBJ2-3, with 10 bases that match TRBD2. CDR1 SEHNR and CDR2 FQNEAQ come from the germline V gene (reference sequence). This CDR3 is 17 amino acids long. With 4 bases clipped from V and 5 bases from J, the junction kept 12 bases outside the gene matches. The CDR3 here is CASSSGGLASWEDTQYF. The CDR3 nucleotides read TGTGCCAGCAGCTCCGGGGGACTAGCGTCCTGGGAAGATACGCAGTATTTT.

The chain recombines TRBV5-4 with TRBJ2-3; 9 nucleotides agree with TRBD2. Germline loops: CDR1 SGHNT, CDR2 YYREEE (reference sequence). V lost 4 bases to trimming and J lost 1 base; unmatched junction nucleotides: 4. This CDR3 has 15 residues. The CDR3 sequence: CASSTLAGGTDTQYF. The CDR3 DNA reads TGTGCCAGCAGCACACTAGCGGGTGGCACAGATACGCAGTATTTT. Full variable domain (outside the CDR3, taken from reference TRBV5-4 and TRBJ2-3): ETGVTQSPTHLIKTRGQQVTLRCSSQSGHNTVSWYQQALGQGPQFIFQYYREEENGRGNFPPRFSGLQFPNYSSELNVNALELDDSALYLCASSTLAGGTDTQYFGPGTRLTVL.

This rearrangement joins TRBV4-3 to TRBJ1-5; D might be TRBD1 (6 bases). CDR3 length: 14 residues. Germline CDR1 and CDR2: LGHNA and YSLEER. The V end lost 6 bases, the J end lost 2 bases, and 11 bases lay between the germline ends. The DNA of the CDR3 is TGCGCCAGCAGTGGGGGCTGGGGCAATCAGCCCCAGCATTTT. Translation gives CASSGGWGNQPQHF.

V is TRBV19 and J is TRBJ2-7; D is uncertain. V was shortened by 3 bases and J by 5 bases, with 11 bases between the two germline ends. Germline V gene lookup returns CDR1 LNHDA and CDR2 SQIVND (reference sequence). The CDR3 covers 13 residues. The CDR3 loop is CASSIDMPHEQYF. In DNA, the CDR3 is TGTGCCAGTAGTATTGACATGCCCCACGAGCAGTACTTC.

The chain joins TRBV25-1 to TRBJ2-5; no firm D call. Trimming cost V 3 bases and J 1 base, with 18 bases left between them. Germline V CDR1 and CDR2: MGHDK, SYGVNS. The CDR3 consists of 17 residues. CDR3 in DNA: TGTGCCAGCAGTGATCGGAATCAGGCCGCGCCCCAAGAGACCCAGTACTTC. This translates into CASSDRNQAAPQETQYF.

The J gene is TRBJ2-7, the V gene TRBV27; 10 nucleotides agree with TRBD2. Unmatched junction bases numbered 14, after V lost 4 bases and J lost 2 bases. The CDR3 spans 18 residues. Germline CDR1 reads MNHEY; CDR2 reads SMNVEV (reference sequence). The CDR3 coding sequence is TGTGCCAGCAGTTCTCCCTCCTTTAGCGGGGGGAACACCTACGAGCAGTACTTC. Amino acid sequence: CASSSPSFSGGNTYEQYF.

The chain uses TRBV19 and TRBJ1-2; TRBD1 matches 9 bases. The CDR3 covers 15 residues. CDR1 is LNHDA and CDR2 is SQIVND in the germline V gene (reference sequence). V shed 5 bases, J shed 8 bases, and the junction held 12 bases outside the gene matches. CDR3: CASSVQPGQGRGYTF. In DNA form, the CDR3 reads TGTGCCAGTAGTGTCCAGCCGGGACAGGGAAGGGGCTACACCTTC.

V is TRBV9 and J is TRBJ2-3, with TRBD2 identical over 7 bases. Germline CDR1 reads SGDLS; CDR2 reads YYNGEE. CDR3 size: 16 residues. Trimming took 0 bases from V and 0 from J; bases not matched to a gene: 4. This chain's CDR3 is CASSVAATSSTDTQYF. The CDR3 nucleotides read TGTGCCAGCAGCGTAGCCGCGACTAGCAGCACAGATACGCAGTATTTT.

The V call is TRBV7-2, the J call TRBJ1-1, with D maybe TRBD1 (6 bases). V was clipped by 4 bases and J by 2 bases, with 8 bases between them. This CDR3 has 13 residues. Germline V gene data show CDR1 as SGHTA and CDR2 as FQGNSA. CDR3 DNA: TGTGCCAGCAGCTCGGGACAAAACACTGAAGCTTTCTTT. It codes for CASSSGQNTEAFF. Full variable domain (missing parts from reference TRBV7-2 and TRBJ1-1): GAGVSQSPSNKVTEKGKDVELRCDPISGHTALYWYRQSLGQGLEFLIYFQGNSAPDKSGLPSDRFSAERTGGSVSTLTIQRTQQEDSAVYLCASSSGQNTEAFFGQGTRLTVV.

The V and J genes are TRBV27 and TRBJ2-4; no firm D call. Germline values: CDR1 MNHEY, CDR2 SMNVEV (reference sequence). Trimming pared 3 bases from V and 9 bases from J, leaving 6 bases between. CDR3 length equals 11 residues. This CDR3 is CASSLRPIQYF. CDR3 bases: TGTGCCAGCAGTTTGAGGCCCATTCAGTACTTC.

This chain connects TRBV27 to TRBJ2-1; TRBD2 agrees at 8 bases. CDR1 is MNHEY, CDR2 SMNVEV, per germline (reference sequence). Trimming cost V 3 bases and J 0 bases; bases outside gene matches: 7. The CDR3 sequence is 17 residues long. In DNA, the CDR3 is TGTGCCAGCAGTTTGGTAGCGGGAATAAGCTCCTACAATGAGCAGTTCTTC. It codes for CASSLVAGISSYNEQFF.

This chain joins TRBV19 and TRBJ2-7, with 10 bases fitting TRBD1. The germline V gene has CDR1 LNHDA and CDR2 SQIVND (reference sequence). V was pared by 5 bases and J by 4 bases, with 5 bases of the junction left unmatched. The CDR3 is 14 residues long. The CDR3 spells CASSAGQGMYEQYF. For the CDR3, the DNA is TGTGCCAGTAGTGCGGGACAGGGGATGTACGAGCAGTACTTC.

This clone has only one observation. The V gene is TRBV30, the J gene TRBJ1-5; 7 nucleotides align to TRBD1. Per the germline V gene, CDR1 is GTSNPN and CDR2 is SVGIG (reference sequence). The CDR3 consists of 11 residues. The trim removed 7 bases at V and 6 bases at J, leaving 3 bases unmatched. The CDR3 bases are TGTGCCTACAGGGGAGGTCAGCCCCAGCATTTT. It translates to CAYRGGQPQHF. Variable domain in full (rest from reference TRBV30 and TRBJ1-5): SQTIHQWPATLVQPVGSPLSLECTVEGTSNPNLYWYRQAAGRGLQLLFYSVGIGQISSEVPQNLSASRPQDRQFILSSKKLLLSDSGFYLCAYRGGQPQHFGDGTRLSIL.